The clone carrying this TCR beta chain was seen a few times. The target antigen is unknown. The data were obtained in a study of beta chain features in type 1 diabetes. Notes on the study in general: TCRB CDR3s from Type 1 diabetes patients were moderately but significantly shorter in all four CD4+ subsets. PCR might preferentially amplify shorter templates, equally in patients and controls.

On average, the one heparinised blood draw given by each donor was about 120 mL. CDR1 and CDR2 (germline): LNHDA, SQIVND (reference sequence). The CDR3 spans 12 residues. Deletions cut 4 bases from V and 6 bases from J, with 7 bases between. The sequenced template was cDNA made from the entire isolated RNA. The read count averaged about 3.57 million across naive, central memory and regulatory T cell samples. Repertoires were generated with immunoSEQ multiplex PCR, while TCRdb's copy carries only in-frame clones and drops some. The data contain roughly 340,000 clones, around 13% of them seen just once; the ten biggest clones take up roughly 0.0097%.

The receptor was derived from a woman aged 18-35 years with type 1 diabetes. V gene TRBV19 combines with J gene TRBJ2-1, with D hard to call. The sample was naive CD4+ T cells from blood. CDR3 sequence: CASSKHGNEQFF. CDR3 DNA: TGTGCCAGTAGTAAGCATGGCAATGAGCAGTTCTTC.